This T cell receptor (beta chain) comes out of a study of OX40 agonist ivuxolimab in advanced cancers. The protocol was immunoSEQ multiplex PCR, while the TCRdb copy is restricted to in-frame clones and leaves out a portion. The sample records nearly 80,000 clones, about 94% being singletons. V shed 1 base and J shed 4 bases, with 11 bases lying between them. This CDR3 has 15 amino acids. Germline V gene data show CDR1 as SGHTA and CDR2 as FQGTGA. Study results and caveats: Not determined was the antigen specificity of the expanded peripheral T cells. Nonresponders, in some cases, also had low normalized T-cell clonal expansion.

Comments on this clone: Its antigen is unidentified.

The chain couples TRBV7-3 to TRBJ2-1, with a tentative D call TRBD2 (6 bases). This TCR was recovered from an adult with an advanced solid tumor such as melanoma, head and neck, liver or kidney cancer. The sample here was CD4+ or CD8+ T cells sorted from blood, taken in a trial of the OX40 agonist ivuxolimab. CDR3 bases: TGTGCCAGCAGCTTAAATCTCGGGGGATACAATGAGCAGTTCTTC. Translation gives CASSLNLGGYNEQFF.